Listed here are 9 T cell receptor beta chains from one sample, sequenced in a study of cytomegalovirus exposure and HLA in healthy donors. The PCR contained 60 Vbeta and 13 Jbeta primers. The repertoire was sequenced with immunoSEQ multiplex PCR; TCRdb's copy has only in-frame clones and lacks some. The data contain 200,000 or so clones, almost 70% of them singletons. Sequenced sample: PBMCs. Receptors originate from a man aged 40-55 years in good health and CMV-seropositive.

CDR3 nucleotides: TGTGCCAGCAGCTTAGACCCGACAGGGTACTATGGCTACACCTTC. Amino acids: CASSLDPTGYYGYTF. This rearrangement joins TRBV11-2 to TRBJ1-2, with TRBD1 matching 7 bases. J lost 3 bases, V lost 0 bases, and 4 bases had no gene match. Germline CDR1 and CDR2: SGHAT and FQNNGV. The CDR3 length is 15 residues.

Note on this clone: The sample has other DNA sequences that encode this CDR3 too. CDR3 DNA sequence: TGTGCCAGCTCACCGACAGGGTACGAGCAGTACTTC. Encoded protein: CASSPTGYEQYF. The rearrangement uses TRBV18 and TRBJ2-7, with 7 nucleotides matching TRBD1. The V gene end was trimmed by 3 bases and the J gene end by 4 bases; junction bases not matched to a gene: 0. Germline CDR1 KGHSH, CDR2 LQKENI. This CDR3 is 12 amino acids long.

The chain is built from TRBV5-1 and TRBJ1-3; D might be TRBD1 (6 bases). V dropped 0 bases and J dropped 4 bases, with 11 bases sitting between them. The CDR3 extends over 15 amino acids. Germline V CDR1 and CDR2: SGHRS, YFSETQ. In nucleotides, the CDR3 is TGCGCCAGCAGCTTGGGTCCAGGGGAAGGAAACACCATATATTTT. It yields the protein CASSLGPGEGNTIYF.

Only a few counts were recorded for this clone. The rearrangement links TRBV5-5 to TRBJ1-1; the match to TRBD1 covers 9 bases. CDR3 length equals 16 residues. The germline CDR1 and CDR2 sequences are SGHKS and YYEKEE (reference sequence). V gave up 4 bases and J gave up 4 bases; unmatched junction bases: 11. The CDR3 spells CASSAPTGTGSTEAFF. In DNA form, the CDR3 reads TGTGCCAGCAGCGCTCCCACCGGGACAGGGTCCACTGAAGCTTTCTTT.

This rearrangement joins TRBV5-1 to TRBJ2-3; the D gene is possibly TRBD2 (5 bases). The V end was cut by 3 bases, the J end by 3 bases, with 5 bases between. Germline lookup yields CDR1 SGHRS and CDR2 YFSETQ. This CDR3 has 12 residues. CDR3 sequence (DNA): TGCGCCAGCAGCTGGGAGACAGATACGCAGTATTTT. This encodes CASSWETDTQYF.

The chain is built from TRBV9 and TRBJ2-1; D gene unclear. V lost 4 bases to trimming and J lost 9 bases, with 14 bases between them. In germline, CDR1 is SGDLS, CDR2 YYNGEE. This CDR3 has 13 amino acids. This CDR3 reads CASSLFDSREQFF. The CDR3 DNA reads TGTGCCAGCAGCCTATTCGACTCACGTGAGCAGTTCTTC.

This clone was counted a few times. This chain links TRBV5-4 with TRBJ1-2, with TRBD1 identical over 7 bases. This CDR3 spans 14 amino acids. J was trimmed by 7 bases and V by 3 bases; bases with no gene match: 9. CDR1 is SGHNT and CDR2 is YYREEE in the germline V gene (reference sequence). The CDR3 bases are TGTGCCAGCAGCTCCGCCGACAGGGTCAGTGGCTACACCTTC. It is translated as CASSSADRVSGYTF.

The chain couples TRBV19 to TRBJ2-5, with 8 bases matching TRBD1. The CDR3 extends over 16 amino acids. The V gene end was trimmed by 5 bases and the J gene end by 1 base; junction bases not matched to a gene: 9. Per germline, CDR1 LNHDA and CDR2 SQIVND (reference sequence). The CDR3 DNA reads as TGTGCCAGTAGTTCCCAGGGCAGGGGGCTCCAAGAGACCCAGTACTTC. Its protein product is CASSSQGRGLQETQYF.

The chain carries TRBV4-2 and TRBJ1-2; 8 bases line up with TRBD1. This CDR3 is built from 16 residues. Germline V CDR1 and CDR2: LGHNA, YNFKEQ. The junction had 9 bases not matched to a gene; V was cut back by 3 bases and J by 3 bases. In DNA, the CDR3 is TGTGCCAGCAGCCAGGTGGACAGGGACGGAGACTATGGCTACACCTTC. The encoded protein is CASSQVDRDGDYGYTF.